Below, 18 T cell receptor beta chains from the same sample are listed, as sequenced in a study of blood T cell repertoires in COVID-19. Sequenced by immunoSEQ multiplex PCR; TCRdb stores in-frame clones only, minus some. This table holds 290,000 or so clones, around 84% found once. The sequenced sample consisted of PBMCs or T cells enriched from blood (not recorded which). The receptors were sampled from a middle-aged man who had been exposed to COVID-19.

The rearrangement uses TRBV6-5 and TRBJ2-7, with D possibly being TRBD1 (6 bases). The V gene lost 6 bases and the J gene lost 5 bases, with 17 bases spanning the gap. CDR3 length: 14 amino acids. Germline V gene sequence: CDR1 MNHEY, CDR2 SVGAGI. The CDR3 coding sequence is TGTGCCAGCAGCCCCGGACAGTATGGGGACGAGCAGTACTTC. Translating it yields CASSPGQYGDEQYF.

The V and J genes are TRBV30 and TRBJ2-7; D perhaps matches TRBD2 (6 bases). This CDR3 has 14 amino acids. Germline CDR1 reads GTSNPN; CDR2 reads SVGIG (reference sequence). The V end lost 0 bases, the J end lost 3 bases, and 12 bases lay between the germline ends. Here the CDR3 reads CAWSVGGGGYEQYF. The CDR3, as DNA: TGTGCCTGGAGTGTGGGGGGTGGGGGCTACGAGCAGTACTTC.

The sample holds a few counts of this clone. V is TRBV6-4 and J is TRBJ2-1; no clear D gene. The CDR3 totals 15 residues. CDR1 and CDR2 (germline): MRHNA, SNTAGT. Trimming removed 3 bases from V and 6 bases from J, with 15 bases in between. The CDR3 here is CASSEGIGGFNEQFF. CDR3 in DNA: TGTGCCAGCAGTGAGGGCATAGGTGGCTTCAATGAGCAGTTCTTC.

The CDR3, as DNA: TGTGCCAGCACCTCGACTAGCGGGAGGGCCGTGGGGAGCTATGAGCAGTTCTTC. It specifies CASTSTSGRAVGSYEQFF. The gene calls are TRBV7-9 and TRBJ2-1, with TRBD2 matching over 14 bases. The CDR3 totals 18 residues. V shed 7 bases, J shed 8 bases, and the junction held 16 bases outside the gene matches. Looked up from germline, CDR1 is SEHNR and CDR2 is FQNEAQ (reference sequence).

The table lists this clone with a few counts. This CDR3 is CSVQGLITGELFF. In DNA, the CDR3 is TGCAGCGTGCAGGGTTTAATAACCGGGGAGCTGTTTTTT. V and J are TRBV29-1 and TRBJ2-2; weak D call: TRBD1 (5 bases). The germline V gene has CDR1 SQVTM and CDR2 ANQGSEA. This CDR3 is 13 amino acids long. Trimming removed 6 bases from V and 5 bases from J, with 13 bases in between.

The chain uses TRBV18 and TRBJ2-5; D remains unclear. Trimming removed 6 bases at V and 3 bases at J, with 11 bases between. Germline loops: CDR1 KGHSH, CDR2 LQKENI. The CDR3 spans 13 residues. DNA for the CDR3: TGTGCCAGCTCCCGTGGGCAGGAAGAGACCCAGTACTTC. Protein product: CASSRGQEETQYF.

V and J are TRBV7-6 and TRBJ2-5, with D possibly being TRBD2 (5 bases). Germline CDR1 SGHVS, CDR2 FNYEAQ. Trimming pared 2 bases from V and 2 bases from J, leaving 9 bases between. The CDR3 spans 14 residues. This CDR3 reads CASSLPPGQETQYF. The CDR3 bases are TGTGCCAGCAGCTTACCACCGGGACAAGAGACCCAGTACTTC.

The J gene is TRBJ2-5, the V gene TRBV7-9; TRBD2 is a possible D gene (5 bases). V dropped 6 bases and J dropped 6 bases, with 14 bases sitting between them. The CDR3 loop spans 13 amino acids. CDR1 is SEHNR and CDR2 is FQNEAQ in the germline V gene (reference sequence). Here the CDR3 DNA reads TGTGCCAGCAGTGTCCCGGGGATGCAGACCCAGTACTTC. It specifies CASSVPGMQTQYF.

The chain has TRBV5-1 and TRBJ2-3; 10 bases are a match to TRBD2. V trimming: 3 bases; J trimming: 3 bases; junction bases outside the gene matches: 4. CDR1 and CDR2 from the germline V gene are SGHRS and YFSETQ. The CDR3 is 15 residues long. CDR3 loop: CASSSSGSLTDTQYF. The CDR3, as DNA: TGCGCCAGCAGCTCTAGCGGGAGTTTAACAGATACGCAGTATTTT.

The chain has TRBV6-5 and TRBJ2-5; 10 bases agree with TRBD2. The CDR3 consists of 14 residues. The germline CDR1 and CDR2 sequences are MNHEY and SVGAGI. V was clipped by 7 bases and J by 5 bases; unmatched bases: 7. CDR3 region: CASNQREGQETQYF. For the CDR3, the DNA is TGTGCCAGCAACCAGCGGGAGGGTCAGGAGACCCAGTACTTC.

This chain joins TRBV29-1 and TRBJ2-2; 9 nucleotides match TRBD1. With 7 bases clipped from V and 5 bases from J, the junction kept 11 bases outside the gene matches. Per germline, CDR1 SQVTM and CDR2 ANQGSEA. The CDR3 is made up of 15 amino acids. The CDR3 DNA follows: TGCAGCGCCGGGGCCGGGACAGGGAGGACCGGGGAGCTGTTTTTT. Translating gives CSAGAGTGRTGELFF.

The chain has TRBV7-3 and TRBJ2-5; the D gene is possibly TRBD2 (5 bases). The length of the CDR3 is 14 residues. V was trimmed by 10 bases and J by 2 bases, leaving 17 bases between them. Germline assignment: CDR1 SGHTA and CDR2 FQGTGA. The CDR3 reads CATEARARQETQYF. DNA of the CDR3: TGTGCCACAGAGGCGAGGGCCCGGCAAGAGACCCAGTACTTC.

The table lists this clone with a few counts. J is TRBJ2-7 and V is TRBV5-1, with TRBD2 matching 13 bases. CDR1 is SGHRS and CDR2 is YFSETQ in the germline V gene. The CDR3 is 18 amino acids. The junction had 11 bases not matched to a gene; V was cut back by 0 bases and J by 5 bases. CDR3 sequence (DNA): TGCGCCAGCAGCTTGGGGCAAAGGGGACTAGCGGGGAGGAACGAGCAGTACTTC. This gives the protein CASSLGQRGLAGRNEQYF.

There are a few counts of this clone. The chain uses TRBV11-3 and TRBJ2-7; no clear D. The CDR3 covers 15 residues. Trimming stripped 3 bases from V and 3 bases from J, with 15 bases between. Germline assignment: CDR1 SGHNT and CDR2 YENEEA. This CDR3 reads CASSLYRSRSYEQYF. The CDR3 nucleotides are TGTGCCAGCAGCTTGTATAGAAGCCGGAGCTACGAGCAGTACTTC.

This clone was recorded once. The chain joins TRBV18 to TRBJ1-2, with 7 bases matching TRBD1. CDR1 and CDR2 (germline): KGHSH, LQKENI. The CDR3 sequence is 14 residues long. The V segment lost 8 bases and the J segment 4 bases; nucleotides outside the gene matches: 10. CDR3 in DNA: TGTGCCAGCGGAGCCCGGGACAGAGCCTATGGCTACACCTTC. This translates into CASGARDRAYGYTF.

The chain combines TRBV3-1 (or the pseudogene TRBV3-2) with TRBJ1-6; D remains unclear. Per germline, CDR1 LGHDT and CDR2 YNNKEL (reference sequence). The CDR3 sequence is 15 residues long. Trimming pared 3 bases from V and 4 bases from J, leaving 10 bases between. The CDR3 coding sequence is TGTGCCAGCAGCCAGCGCGGGAATTATAATTCACCCCTCCACTTT. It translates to CASSQRGNYNSPLHF.

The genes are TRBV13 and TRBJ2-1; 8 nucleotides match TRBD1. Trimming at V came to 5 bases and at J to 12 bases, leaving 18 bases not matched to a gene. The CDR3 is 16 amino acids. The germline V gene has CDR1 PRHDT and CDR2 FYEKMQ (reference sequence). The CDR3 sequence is CASSPEEHRGSQGQFF. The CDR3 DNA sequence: TGTGCCAGCAGCCCAGAGGAACACAGGGGGTCCCAAGGGCAGTTCTTC.

This chain's CDR3 is CASSLEGAYNEQFF. CDR3 sequence (DNA): TGTGCCAGCAGCCTAGAGGGGGCATACAATGAGCAGTTCTTC. The chain couples TRBV7-9 to TRBJ2-1; TRBD1 matches 7 bases. The trim removed 5 bases at V and 4 bases at J, leaving 5 bases unmatched. The CDR3 has 14 residues. Per germline, CDR1 SEHNR and CDR2 FQNEAQ (reference sequence). The entire variable domain, with the rest obtained from reference TRBV7-9 and TRBJ2-1, is as follows: DTGVSQNPRHKITKRGQNVTFRCDPISEHNRLYWYRQTLGQGPEFLTYFQNEAQLEKSRLLSDRFSAERPKGSFSTLEIQRTEQGDSAMYLCASSLEGAYNEQFFGPGTRLTVL.